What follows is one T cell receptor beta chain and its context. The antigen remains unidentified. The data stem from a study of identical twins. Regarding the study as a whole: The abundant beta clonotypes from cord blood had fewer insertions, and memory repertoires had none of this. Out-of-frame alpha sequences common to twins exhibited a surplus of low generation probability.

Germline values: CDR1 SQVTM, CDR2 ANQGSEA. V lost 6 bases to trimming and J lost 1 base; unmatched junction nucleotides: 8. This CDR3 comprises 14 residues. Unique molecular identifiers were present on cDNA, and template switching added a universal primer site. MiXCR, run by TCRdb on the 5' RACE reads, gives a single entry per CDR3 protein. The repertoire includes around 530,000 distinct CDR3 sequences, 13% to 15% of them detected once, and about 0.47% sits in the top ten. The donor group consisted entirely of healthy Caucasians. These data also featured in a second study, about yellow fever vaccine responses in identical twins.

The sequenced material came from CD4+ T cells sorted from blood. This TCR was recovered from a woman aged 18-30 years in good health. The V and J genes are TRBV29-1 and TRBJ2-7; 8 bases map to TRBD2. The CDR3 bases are TGCAGCGTCCGACCCGGGACTAGTTCCTACGAGCAGTACTTC. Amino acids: CSVRPGTSSYEQYF.